Listed below are T cell receptor beta chains from one sample, sequenced in a study of cytomegalovirus exposure and HLA in healthy donors. Produced via immunoSEQ multiplex PCR; TCRdb's table is partial and in-frame only. The data contain 100,000 to 150,000 clones, approximately 80% of them seen just once; the ten biggest clones take up about 6%. The source material was PBMCs. Source of these receptors: a man younger than 35 in good health and CMV-seropositive. CDR3s include the opening cysteine and the closing phenylalanine or tryptophan. The D gene is left open where the match is weak. Not all rows give a size; the values are once, few, many and, for expanded clones, a class.

>NA|TRBJ1-1|TRBV6-6|NA
CASYSGDLNTEAFF
TGTGCCAGTTACTCAGGGGATTTAAACACTGAAGCTTTCTTT
>NA|TRBJ1-1|TRBV7-8|TRBD1
CASSPGTGALNTEAFF
TGTGCCAGCAGCCCCGGGACAGGGGCTTTGAACACTGAAGCTTTCTTT
>NA|TRBJ1-2|TRBV5-1|TRBD1
CASSWTGPRQDYGYTF
TGCGCCAGCAGCTGGACAGGCCCAAGACAGGACTATGGCTACACCTTC
>NA|TRBJ2-1|TRBV5-1|NA
CASSLVWESYNEQFF
TGCGCCAGCAGCTTGGTATGGGAGTCCTACAATGAGCAGTTCTTC
>NA|TRBJ2-3|TRBV19|NA
CASSNRGGGTDTQYF
TGTGCCAGTAGTAATAGGGGAGGCGGCACAGATACGCAGTATTTT
>NA|TRBJ2-1|TRBV6-6|NA
CASSYSPPTGFF
TGTGCCAGCAGTTACTCGCCCCCTACGGGTTTCTTC
>few|TRBJ2-1|TRBV29-1|TRBD2
CSVDKVSGRVHNEQFF
TGCAGCGTTGACAAGGTATCCGGGAGGGTACACAATGAGCAGTTCTTC
>NA|TRBJ2-7|TRBV7-9|NA
CASSLVGIDSSYEQYF
TGTGCCAGCAGCTTAGTCGGAATAGACAGCTCCTACGAGCAGTACTTC
>NA|TRBJ1-2|TRBV28|NA
CASSLSASNYGYTF
TGTGCCAGCAGTTTATCCGCGAGTAACTATGGCTACACCTTC
>NA|TRBJ2-5|TRBV5-1|TRBD2
CASSGYGLVEGETQYF
TGCGCCAGCAGCGGATACGGACTAGTAGAGGGAGAGACCCAGTACTTC
>few|TRBJ1-1|TRBV5-4|TRBD1
CASSLDRGLREAFF
TGTGCCAGCAGCCTGGACAGGGGGCTGAGGGAAGCTTTCTTT
>few|TRBJ2-2|TRBV7-2|TRBD2
CASSLGRLANTGELFF
TGTGCCAGCAGCTTAGGGCGACTAGCAAACACCGGGGAGCTGTTTTTT
>NA|TRBJ1-5|TRBV5-4|NA
CASSLSGNQPQHF
TGTGCCAGCAGCTTGAGCGGTAATCAGCCCCAGCATTTT
>NA|TRBJ1-2|TRBV6-4|NA
CASSDLDGAVYGYTF
TGTGCCAGCAGTGACCTCGATGGAGCAGTTTATGGCTACACCTTC
>NA|TRBJ1-5|TRBV2|NA
CASSEHRASNQPQHF
TGTGCCAGCAGTGAACACAGGGCGTCCAATCAGCCCCAGCATTTT
>few|TRBJ1-1|TRBV21-1|NA
CASSKTNALFLDRGTTNTEAFF
TGTGCCAGCAGCAAAACTAACGCCCTATTCCTGGACAGGGGGACGACGAACACTGAAGCTTTCTTT
>NA|TRBJ1-5|TRBV4-1|NA
CASSQDISGFSNQPQHF
TGCGCCAGCAGCCAAGATATTAGTGGTTTTAGCAATCAGCCCCAGCATTTT
>NA|TRBJ1-5|TRBV19|NA
CASSIDRRGPQHF
TGTGCCAGTAGTATAGATCGTCGGGGTCCCCAGCATTTT
>NA|TRBJ1-2|TRBV7-9|NA
CASSLVEGSTF
TGTGCCAGCAGCTTAGTGGAGGGGAGCACCTTC
>NA|TRBJ2-1|TRBV4-2|NA
CASSQGLEAYNEQFF
TGTGCCAGCAGCCAAGGACTAGAGGCCTACAATGAGCAGTTCTTC
>NA|TRBJ1-3|TRBV30|TRBD1
CAWGYRGLSGNTIYF
TGTGCCTGGGGGTACAGGGGGCTCTCTGGAAACACCATATATTTT
>few|TRBJ2-3|TRBV29-1|NA
CSAPLGATDTQYF
TGCAGCGCCCCGTTGGGGGCTACAGATACGCAGTATTTT
>NA|TRBJ2-5|TRBV5-6|NA
CASSLRLANTETQYF
TGTGCCAGCAGCTTGAGGCTAGCCAACACAGAGACCCAGTACTTC
>NA|TRBJ1-2|TRBV6-1|NA
CASSERDGYTF
TGTGCCAGCAGTGAAAGAGATGGCTACACCTTC
>NA|TRBJ1-5|TRBV27|TRBD1
CASSLGTGGNQPQHF
TGTGCCAGCAGTTTAGGGACAGGGGGCAATCAGCCCCAGCATTTT
>NA|TRBJ1-1|TRBV4-2|NA
CASSQDRGFMNTEAFF
TGTGCCAGCAGCCAAGATCGCGGTTTTATGAACACTGAAGCTTTCTTT
>NA|TRBJ1-5|TRBV5-6|TRBD1
CASSETGFNQPQHF
TGTGCCAGCAGCGAGACAGGGTTCAATCAGCCCCAGCATTTT
>NA|TRBJ2-5|TRBV4-1|NA
CASSQEGRRSQETQYF
TGCGCCAGCAGCCAAGAAGGGAGACGCTCTCAAGAGACCCAGTACTTC
>NA|TRBJ2-5|TRBV7-9|TRBD2
CASSSSGRGETQYF
TGTGCCAGCAGCTCTAGCGGGAGAGGGGAGACCCAGTACTTC
>NA|TRBJ2-1|TRBV6-5|NA
CASWGTNNEQFF
TGTGCCAGCTGGGGGACAAACAATGAGCAGTTCTTC
>NA|TRBJ2-7|TRBV6-5|TRBD1
CASSYSTGTGGYEQYF
TGTGCCAGCAGTTACTCGACCGGGACAGGGGGCTACGAGCAGTACTTC
>NA|TRBJ1-2|TRBV9|TRBD1
CASSEGDRASYGYTF
TGTGCCAGCAGCGAGGGGGACAGGGCAAGCTATGGCTACACCTTC
>NA|TRBJ2-1|TRBV15|NA
CATSRDGGTLYNEQFF
TGTGCCACCAGCAGAGATGGAGGGACCCTATACAATGAGCAGTTCTTC
>medium-sized|TRBJ2-1|TRBV6-5|NA
CASSYRRPSSYNEQFF
TGTGCCAGCAGTTACCGGCGGCCAAGCTCCTACAATGAGCAGTTCTTC
>NA|TRBJ2-7|TRBV28|NA
CASSPWRANSYEQYF
TGTGCCAGCAGCCCCTGGAGGGCCAACTCCTACGAGCAGTACTTC
>NA|TRBJ1-5|TRBV28|TRBD1
CATYYRGLSNQPQHF
TGTGCCACCTACTACAGGGGATTAAGCAATCAGCCCCAGCATTTT
>NA|TRBJ2-1|TRBV2|NA
CASSEGRQYSYNEQFF
TGTGCCAGCAGTGAAGGGAGACAGTACTCCTACAATGAGCAGTTCTTC
>NA|TRBJ1-4|TRBV5-1|NA
CASSLLGRSDEKLFF
TGCGCCAGCAGCTTGTTAGGCAGGTCGGATGAAAAACTGTTTTTT
>NA|TRBJ2-3|TRBV28|NA
CASSQQPTTDTQYF
TGTGCCAGCAGTCAACAGCCTACCACAGATACGCAGTATTTT
>few|TRBJ1-3|TRBV11-2|TRBD1
CASSFSSTGARVGGNTIYF
TGTGCCAGCAGCTTCTCCTCGACAGGGGCACGGGTCGGTGGAAACACCATATATTTT
>NA|TRBJ1-2|TRBV13|NA
CASSRRGGVTYGYTF
TGTGCCAGCAGCCGCCGGGGGGGGGTTACCTATGGCTACACCTTC
>NA|TRBJ1-5|TRBV19|TRBD1
CASRWGGQGNQPQHF
TGTGCCAGTAGATGGGGGGGACAGGGCAATCAGCCCCAGCATTTT
>NA|TRBJ2-5|TRBV7-6|NA
CASRPGWGRQETQYF
TGTGCCAGCAGGCCCGGTTGGGGCCGGCAAGAGACCCAGTACTTC
>NA|TRBJ2-1|TRBV5-4|TRBD1
CASSRSGQSHYNEQFF
TGTGCCAGCAGCCGATCGGGACAGTCTCACTACAATGAGCAGTTCTTC
>NA|TRBJ2-1|TRBV5-4|NA
CASSSPTGRSYNEQFF
TGTGCCAGCAGCTCACCGACAGGGAGGTCCTACAATGAGCAGTTCTTC
>NA|TRBJ1-1|TRBV28|TRBD1
CASTPSGTGKAFF
TGTGCCAGCACGCCCAGTGGGACAGGGAAAGCTTTCTTT
>NA|TRBJ2-1|TRBV9|TRBD2
CASSVDLAGPYNEQFF
TGTGCCAGCAGCGTAGACCTAGCGGGACCGTACAATGAGCAGTTCTTC
>NA|TRBJ2-1|TRBV28|TRBD2
CASRGGSYNEQFF
TGTGCCAGCAGGGGGGGGTCCTACAATGAGCAGTTCTTC
>NA|TRBJ2-7|TRBV2|NA
CASSERSYEQYF
TGTGCCAGCAGTGAACGGTCCTACGAGCAGTACTTC
>NA|TRBJ2-3|TRBV4-1|TRBD2
CASSQDWRGGGDTQYF
TGCGCCAGCAGCCAAGACTGGCGGGGGGGAGGAGATACGCAGTATTTT
>NA|TRBJ1-5|TRBV27|NA
CASSSSHSNQPQHF
TGTGCCAGCAGTTCCTCACACAGCAATCAGCCCCAGCATTTT